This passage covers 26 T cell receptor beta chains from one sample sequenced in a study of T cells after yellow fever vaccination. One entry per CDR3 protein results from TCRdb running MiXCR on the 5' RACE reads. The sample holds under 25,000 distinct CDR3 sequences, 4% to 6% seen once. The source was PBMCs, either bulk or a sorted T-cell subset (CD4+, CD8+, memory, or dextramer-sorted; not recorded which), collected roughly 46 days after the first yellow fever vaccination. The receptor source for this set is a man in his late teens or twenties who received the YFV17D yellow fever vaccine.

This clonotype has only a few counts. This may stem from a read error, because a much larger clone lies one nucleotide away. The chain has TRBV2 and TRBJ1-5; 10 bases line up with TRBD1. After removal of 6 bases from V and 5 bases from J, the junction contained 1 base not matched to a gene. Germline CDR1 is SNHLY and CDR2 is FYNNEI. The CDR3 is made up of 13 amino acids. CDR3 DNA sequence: TGTGCCAGCAGGGGACAGGGGCATCAGCCCCAGCATTTT. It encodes CASRGQGHQPQHF. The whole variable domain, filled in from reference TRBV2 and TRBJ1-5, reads EPEVTQTPSHQVTQMGQEVILRCVPISNHLYFYWYRQILGQKVEFLVSFYNNEISEKSEIFDDQFSVERPDGSNFTLKIRSTKLEDSAMYFCASRGQGHQPQHFGDGTRLSIL.

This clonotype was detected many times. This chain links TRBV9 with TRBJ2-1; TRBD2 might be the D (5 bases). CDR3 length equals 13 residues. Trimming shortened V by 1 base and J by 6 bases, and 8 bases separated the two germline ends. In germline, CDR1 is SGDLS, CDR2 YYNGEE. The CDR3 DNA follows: TGTGCCAGCAGCGTATCCACTAGCAATGAGCAGTTCTTC. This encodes CASSVSTSNEQFF.

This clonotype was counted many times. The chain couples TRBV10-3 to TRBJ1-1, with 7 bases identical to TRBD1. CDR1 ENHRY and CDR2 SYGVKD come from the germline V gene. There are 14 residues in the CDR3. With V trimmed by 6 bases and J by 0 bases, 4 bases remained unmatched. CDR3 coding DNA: TGTGCCATCAGCCGCGGGACAGTGAACACTGAAGCTTTCTTT. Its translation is CAISRGTVNTEAFF.

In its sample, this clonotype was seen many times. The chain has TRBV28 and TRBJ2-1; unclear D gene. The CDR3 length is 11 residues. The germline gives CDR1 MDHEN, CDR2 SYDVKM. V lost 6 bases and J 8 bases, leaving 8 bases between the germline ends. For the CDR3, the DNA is TGTGCCAGCAGGAAGATCGATGAGCAGTTCTTC. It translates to CASRKIDEQFF.

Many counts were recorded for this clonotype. The chain's CDR3 is CSAVSVSPAETQYF. For the CDR3, the DNA is TGCAGTGCCGTTAGCGTTTCCCCCGCAGAGACCCAGTACTTC. This sequence joins TRBV20-1 and TRBJ2-5; D might be TRBD2 (5 bases). This CDR3 is 14 amino acids long. Trimming pared 6 bases from V and 4 bases from J, leaving 18 bases between. Germline CDR1 DFQATT, CDR2 SNEGSKA (reference sequence).

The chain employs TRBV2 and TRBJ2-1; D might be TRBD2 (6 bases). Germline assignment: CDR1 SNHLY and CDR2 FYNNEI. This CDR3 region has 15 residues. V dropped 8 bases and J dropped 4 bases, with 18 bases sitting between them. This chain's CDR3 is CASRDSTLLYNEQFF. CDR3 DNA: TGTGCCAGCCGGGACTCGACTCTCCTTTACAATGAGCAGTTCTTC.

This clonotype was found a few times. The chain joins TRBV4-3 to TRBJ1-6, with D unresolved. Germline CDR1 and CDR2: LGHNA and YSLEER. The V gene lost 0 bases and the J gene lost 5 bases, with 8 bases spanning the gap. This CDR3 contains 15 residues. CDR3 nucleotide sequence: TGCGCCAGCAGCCAAGAAACGGCAGATAATTCACCCCTCCACTTT. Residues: CASSQETADNSPLHF.

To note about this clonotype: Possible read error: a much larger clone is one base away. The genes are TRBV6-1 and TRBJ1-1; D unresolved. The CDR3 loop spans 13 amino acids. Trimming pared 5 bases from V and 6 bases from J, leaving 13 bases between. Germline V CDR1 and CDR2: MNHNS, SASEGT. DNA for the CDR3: TGTGCCAGCAGTAAGCAGAGGGAAGCTGAAGCTTTCTTT. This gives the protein CASSKQREAEAFF.

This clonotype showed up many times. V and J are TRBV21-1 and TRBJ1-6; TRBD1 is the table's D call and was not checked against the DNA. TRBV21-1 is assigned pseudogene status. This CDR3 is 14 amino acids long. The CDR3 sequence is CASSQGFNNSPLHF. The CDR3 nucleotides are TGTGCCAGCAGCCAGGGGTTTAATAATTCACCCCTCCACTTT.

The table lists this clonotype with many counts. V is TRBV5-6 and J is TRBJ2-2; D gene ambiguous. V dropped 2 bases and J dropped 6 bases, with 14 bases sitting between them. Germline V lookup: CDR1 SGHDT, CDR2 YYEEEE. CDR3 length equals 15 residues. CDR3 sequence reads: CASSFRLHGPGELFF. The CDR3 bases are TGTGCCAGCAGCTTTCGACTTCATGGCCCCGGGGAGCTGTTTTTT. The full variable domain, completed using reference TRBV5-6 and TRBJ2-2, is DAGVTQSPTHLIKTRGQQVTLRCSPKSGHDTVSWYQQALGQGPQFIFQYYEEEERQRGNFPDRFSGHQFPNYSSELNVNALLLGDSALYLCASSFRLHGPGELFFGEGSRLTVL.

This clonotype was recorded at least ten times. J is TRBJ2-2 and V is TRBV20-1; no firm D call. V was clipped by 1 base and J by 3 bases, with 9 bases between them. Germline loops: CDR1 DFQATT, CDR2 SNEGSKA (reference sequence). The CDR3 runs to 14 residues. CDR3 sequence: CSARGWVHTGELFF. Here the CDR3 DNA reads TGCAGTGCTAGAGGTTGGGTTCACACCGGGGAGCTGTTTTTT.

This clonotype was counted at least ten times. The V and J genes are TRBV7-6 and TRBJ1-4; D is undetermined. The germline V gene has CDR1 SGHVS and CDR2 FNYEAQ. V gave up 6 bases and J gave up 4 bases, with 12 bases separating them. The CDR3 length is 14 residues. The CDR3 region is CASSEGSNNEKLFF. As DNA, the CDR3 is TGTGCCAGCAGTGAAGGGAGCAATAATGAAAAACTGTTTTTT.

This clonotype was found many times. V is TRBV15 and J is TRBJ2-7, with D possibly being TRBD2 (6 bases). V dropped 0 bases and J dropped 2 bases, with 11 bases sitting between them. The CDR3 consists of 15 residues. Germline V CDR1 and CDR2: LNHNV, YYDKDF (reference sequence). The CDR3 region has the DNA TGTGCCACCAGCAGAGATCCCGGGGGTCCCTACGAGCAGTACTTC. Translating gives CATSRDPGGPYEQYF.

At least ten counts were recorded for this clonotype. CDR3 residues: CASRLYSYNEQFF. The DNA for the CDR3 is TGCGCCAGCAGGTTGTACTCCTACAATGAGCAGTTCTTC. The chain joins TRBV5-1 to TRBJ2-1; D is unclear. CDR1 SGHRS and CDR2 YFSETQ come from the germline V gene. Trimming cost V 5 bases and J 0 bases, with 6 bases left between them. The CDR3 is 13 residues long.

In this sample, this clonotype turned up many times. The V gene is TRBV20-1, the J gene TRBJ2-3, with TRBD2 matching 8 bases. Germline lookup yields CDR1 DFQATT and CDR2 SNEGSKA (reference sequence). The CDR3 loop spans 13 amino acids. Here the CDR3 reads CSGGARGPNTQYF. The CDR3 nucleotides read TGCAGCGGGGGGGCGAGAGGTCCTAATACGCAGTATTTT.

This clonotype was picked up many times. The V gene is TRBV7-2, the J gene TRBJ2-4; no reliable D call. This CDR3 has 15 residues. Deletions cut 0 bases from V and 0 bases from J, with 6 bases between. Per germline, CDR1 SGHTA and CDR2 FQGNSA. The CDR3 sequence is CASSLARTAKNIQYF. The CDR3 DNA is TGTGCCAGCAGCTTAGCGAGGACAGCCAAAAACATTCAGTACTTC.

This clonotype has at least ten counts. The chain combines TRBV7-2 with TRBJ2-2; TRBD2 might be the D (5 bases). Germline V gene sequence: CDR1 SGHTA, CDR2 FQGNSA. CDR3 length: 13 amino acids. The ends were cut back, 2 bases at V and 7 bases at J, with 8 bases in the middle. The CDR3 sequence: CASSLTGYGELFF. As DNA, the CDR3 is TGTGCCAGCAGCTTAACGGGGTACGGGGAGCTGTTTTTT. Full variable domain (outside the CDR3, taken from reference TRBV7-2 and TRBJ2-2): GAGVSQSPSNKVTEKGKDVELRCDPISGHTALYWYRQSLGQGLEFLIYFQGNSAPDKSGLPSDRFSAERTGGSVSTLTIQRTQQEDSAVYLCASSLTGYGELFFGEGSRLTVL.

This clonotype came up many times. The CDR3 region has the DNA TGTGCCAGCTCGACGCCTAGCGGGGGCACAGATACGCAGTATTTT. This codes for CASSTPSGGTDTQYF. The genes are TRBV7-2 and TRBJ2-3, with 9 positions matching TRBD2. The CDR3 extends over 15 amino acids. The germline CDR1 and CDR2 sequences are SGHTA and FQGNSA. The J segment lost 1 base and the V segment lost 8 bases, leaving 7 bases of the junction unmatched.

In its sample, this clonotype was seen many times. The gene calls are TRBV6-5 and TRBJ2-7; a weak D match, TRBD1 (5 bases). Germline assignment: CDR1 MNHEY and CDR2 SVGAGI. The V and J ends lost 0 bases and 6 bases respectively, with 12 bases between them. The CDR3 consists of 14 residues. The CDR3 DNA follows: TGTGCCAGCAGTTACTCTCAGGGCCCGGGCGAGCAGTACGTC. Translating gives CASSYSQGPGEQYV.

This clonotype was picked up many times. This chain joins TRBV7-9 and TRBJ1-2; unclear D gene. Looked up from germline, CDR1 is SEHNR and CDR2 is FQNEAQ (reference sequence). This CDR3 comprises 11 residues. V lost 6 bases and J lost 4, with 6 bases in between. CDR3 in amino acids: CASSPSYGYTF. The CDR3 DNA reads TGTGCCAGCAGTCCAAGCTATGGCTACACCTTC.

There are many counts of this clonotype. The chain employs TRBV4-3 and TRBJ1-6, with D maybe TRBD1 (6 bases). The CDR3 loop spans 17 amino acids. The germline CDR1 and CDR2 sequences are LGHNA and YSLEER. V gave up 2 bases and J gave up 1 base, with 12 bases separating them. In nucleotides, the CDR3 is TGCGCCAGCAGCCAATCTGCAGGGGCATCCTATAATTCACCCCTCCACTTT. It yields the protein CASSQSAGASYNSPLHF.

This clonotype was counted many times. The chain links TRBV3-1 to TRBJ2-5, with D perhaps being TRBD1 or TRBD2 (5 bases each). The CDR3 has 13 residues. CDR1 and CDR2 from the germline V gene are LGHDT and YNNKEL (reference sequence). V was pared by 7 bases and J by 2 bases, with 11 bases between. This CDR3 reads CASTLGAQETQYF. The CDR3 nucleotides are TGTGCCAGCACCCTCGGGGCTCAAGAGACCCAGTACTTC.

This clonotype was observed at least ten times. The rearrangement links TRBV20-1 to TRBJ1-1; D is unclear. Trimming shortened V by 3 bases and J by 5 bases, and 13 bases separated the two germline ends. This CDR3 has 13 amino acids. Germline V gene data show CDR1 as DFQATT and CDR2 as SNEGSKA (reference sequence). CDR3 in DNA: TGCAGTGCTAGTCTCGGGTCCAGAACTGAAGCTTTCTTT. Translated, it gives CSASLGSRTEAFF.

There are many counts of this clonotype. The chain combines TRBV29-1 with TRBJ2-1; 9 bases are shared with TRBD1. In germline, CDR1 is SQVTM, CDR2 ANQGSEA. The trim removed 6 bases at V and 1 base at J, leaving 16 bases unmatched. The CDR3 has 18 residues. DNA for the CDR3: TGCAGCGTCCAAACCGGGACAGGGTTACGTGGGTCCTACAATGAGCAGTTCTTC. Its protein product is CSVQTGTGLRGSYNEQFF.

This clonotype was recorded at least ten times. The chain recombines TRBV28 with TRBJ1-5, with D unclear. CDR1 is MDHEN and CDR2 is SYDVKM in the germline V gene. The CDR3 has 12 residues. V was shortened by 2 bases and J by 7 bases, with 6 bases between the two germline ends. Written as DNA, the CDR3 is TGTGCCAGCAGTTTAATTGAACAGCCCCAGCATTTT. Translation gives CASSLIEQPQHF.

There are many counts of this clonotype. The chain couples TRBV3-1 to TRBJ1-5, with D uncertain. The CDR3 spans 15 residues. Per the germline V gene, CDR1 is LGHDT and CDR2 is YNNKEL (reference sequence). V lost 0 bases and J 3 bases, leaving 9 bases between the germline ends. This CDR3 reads CASSQDTTTNQPQHF. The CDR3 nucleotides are TGTGCCAGCAGCCAAGATACTACGACCAATCAGCCCCAGCATTTT.